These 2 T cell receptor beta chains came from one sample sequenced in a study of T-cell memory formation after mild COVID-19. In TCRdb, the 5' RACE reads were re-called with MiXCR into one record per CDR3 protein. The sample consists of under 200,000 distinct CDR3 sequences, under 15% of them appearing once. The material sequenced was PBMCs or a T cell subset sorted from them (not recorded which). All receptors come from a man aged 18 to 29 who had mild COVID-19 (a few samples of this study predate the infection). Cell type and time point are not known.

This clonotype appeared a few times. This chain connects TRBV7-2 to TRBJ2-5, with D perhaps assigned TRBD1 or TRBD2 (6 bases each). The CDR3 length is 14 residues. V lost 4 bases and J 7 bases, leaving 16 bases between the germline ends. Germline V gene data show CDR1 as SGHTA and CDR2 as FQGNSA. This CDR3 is CASSSRGPTGTQYF. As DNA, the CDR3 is TGTGCCAGCAGCTCCCGGGGGCCGACTGGGACCCAGTACTTC.

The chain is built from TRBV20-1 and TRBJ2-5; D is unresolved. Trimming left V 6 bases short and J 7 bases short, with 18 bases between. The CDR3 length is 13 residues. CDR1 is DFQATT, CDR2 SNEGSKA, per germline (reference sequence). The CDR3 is CSAGGVPLGTQYF. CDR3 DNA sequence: TGCAGTGCGGGCGGCGTGCCCCTAGGGACCCAGTACTTC.